Here is one T cell receptor (beta chain) with its context. Per germline, CDR1 MDHEN and CDR2 SYDVKM. Trimming removed 6 bases from V and 2 bases from J; junction bases left unmatched: 2. CDR3 length: 13 amino acids. These data are taken from a study of control samples from healthy donors and cancer patients. Repertoires were generated with immunoSEQ multiplex PCR, while TCRdb's copy carries only in-frame clones and drops some. The sample holds around 30,000 clones, about 86% seen once. This chain connects TRBV28 to TRBJ2-5, with TRBD2 identical over 8 bases. The sequenced sample was PBMCs. The TCR sequence derives from a woman aged 40 to 50 with lung cancer. CDR3: CASRGLGQETQYF. The CDR3, as DNA: TGTGCCAGCAGGGGACTAGGGCAAGAGACCCAGTACTTC.